This is a list of T cell receptor beta chains from one sample in a study of regulatory T cells in long-lasting Graves disease. Via MiXCR, TCRdb re-called the multiplex PCR reads, giving one row per CDR3 protein. The repertoire holds hundreds of thousands of distinct CDR3 sequences, approximately 15% seen once, with 25% to 30% in the top ten. The sample was also reused in another study, on T cells in Graves' hyperthyroidism and ophthalmopathy.

The input for sequencing was peripheral blood mononuclear cells (PBMCs), taken at new diagnosis, from a patient treated with antithyroid drugs. These TCRs come from a man aged 35 to 55 with Graves disease. Each CDR3 is given with its conserved first and last residue. A D gene is named only where the DNA matches it firmly. Where a row states a size, it is once, few, many or the class of an expanded clone; other rows omit it.

J gene: TRBJ1-5; clone size: many; V gene: TRBV6-2/TRBV6-3; D gene: .; CDR3 protein: CASRAATLSINQPQHF; CDR3 DNA: TGTGCCAGCCGCGCGGCGACGCTCTCCATCAATCAGCCCCAGCATTTT
J gene: TRBJ2-1; clone size: many; V gene: TRBV24-1; D gene: TRBD2; CDR3 protein: CATSAARLAGEQFF; CDR3 DNA: TGTGCCACCAGTGCCGCGCGACTAGCGGGGGAGCAGTTCTTC
J gene: TRBJ1-4; clone size: few; V gene: TRBV7-9; D gene: TRBD1; CDR3 protein: CASSRTGAGEKLFF; CDR3 DNA: TGTGCCAGCAGCCGGACAGGGGCCGGTGAAAAACTGTTTTTT
J gene: TRBJ2-2; clone size: many; V gene: TRBV11-2; D gene: .; CDR3 protein: CASSLLLGEATGELFF; CDR3 DNA: TGTGCCAGCAGCCTCCTTCTGGGGGAGGCCACCGGGGAGCTGTTTTTT
J gene: TRBJ2-5; clone size: many; V gene: TRBV11-2; D gene: .; CDR3 protein: CASSLRALETQYF; CDR3 DNA: TGTGCCAGCAGCTTAAGGGCATTAGAGACCCAGTACTTC
J gene: TRBJ2-7; clone size: few; V gene: TRBV18; D gene: TRBD2; CDR3 protein: CASSPGLAGGSNSYEQYF; CDR3 DNA: TGTGCCAGCTCACCGGGACTAGCGGGGGGTTCGAACTCCTACGAGCAGTACTTC
J gene: TRBJ2-1; clone size: .; V gene: TRBV10-2; D gene: .; CDR3 protein: CASSESGGGSVHNEQFF; CDR3 DNA: TGCGCCAGCAGTGAATCAGGGGGGGGGTCGGTTCACAATGAGCAGTTCTTC
J gene: TRBJ1-1; clone size: many; V gene: TRBV2; D gene: TRBD1; CDR3 protein: CASRKDRGDTEAFF; CDR3 DNA: TGTGCCAGCAGGAAAGACAGGGGAGACACTGAAGCTTTCTTT
J gene: TRBJ1-5; clone size: .; V gene: TRBV5-4; D gene: TRBD1; CDR3 protein: CASSLKGASQPQHF; CDR3 DNA: TGTGCCAGCAGCTTGAAGGGGGCCAGTCAGCCCCAGCATTTT
J gene: TRBJ1-5; clone size: many; V gene: TRBV20-1; D gene: .; CDR3 protein: CSASPRGRSQPQHF; CDR3 DNA: TGCAGTGCTAGTCCCAGGGGACGAAGTCAGCCCCAGCATTTT
J gene: TRBJ2-3; clone size: .; V gene: TRBV7-2; D gene: .; CDR3 protein: CASSPGWRGTQYF; CDR3 DNA: TGTGCCAGCAGCCCGGGATGGAGGGGTACGCAGTATTTT
J gene: TRBJ2-3; clone size: many; V gene: TRBV5-1; D gene: TRBD2; CDR3 protein: CASRLAGVDTQYF; CDR3 DNA: TGCGCCAGCAGACTAGCGGGGGTTGATACGCAGTATTTT
J gene: TRBJ2-2; clone size: .; V gene: TRBV10-3; D gene: TRBD2; CDR3 protein: CAISERRGGANTGELFF; CDR3 DNA: TGTGCCATCAGTGAGCGTCGCGGGGGGGCGAACACCGGGGAGCTGTTTTTT
J gene: TRBJ2-1; clone size: many; V gene: TRBV15; D gene: .; CDR3 protein: CATSRLLGRSSYNEQFF; CDR3 DNA: TGTGCCACCAGCAGGTTGTTGGGACGGAGCTCCTACAATGAGCAGTTCTTC
J gene: TRBJ2-5; clone size: few; V gene: TRBV18; D gene: .; CDR3 protein: CASSPYPSATETQYF; CDR3 DNA: TGTGCCAGCTCTCCCTATCCCTCTGCCACAGAGACCCAGTACTTC
J gene: TRBJ1-1; clone size: .; V gene: TRBV19; D gene: .; CDR3 protein: CASRRQVLNTEAFF; CDR3 DNA: TGTGCCAGTAGGAGACAGGTATTGAACACTGAAGCTTTCTTT
J gene: TRBJ2-1; clone size: .; V gene: TRBV10-3; D gene: .; CDR3 protein: CAIRPTVGHSSYNEQFF; CDR3 DNA: TGTGCCATCAGGCCCACAGTGGGCCACAGCTCCTACAATGAGCAGTTCTTC
J gene: TRBJ2-7; clone size: .; V gene: TRBV30; D gene: .; CDR3 protein: CAWSGGTYEQYF; CDR3 DNA: TGTGCCTGGAGTGGGGGGACATACGAGCAGTACTTC
J gene: TRBJ1-4; clone size: .; V gene: TRBV7-9; D gene: .; CDR3 protein: CASSPPVGRNEKLFF; CDR3 DNA: TGTGCCAGCAGCCCCCCGGTCGGAAGAAATGAAAAACTGTTTTTT
J gene: TRBJ2-3; clone size: many; V gene: TRBV18; D gene: .; CDR3 protein: CASSPDYRTDTQYF; CDR3 DNA: TGTGCCAGCTCACCTGATTACAGAACAGATACGCAGTATTTT
J gene: TRBJ2-1; clone size: few; V gene: TRBV19; D gene: TRBD1; CDR3 protein: CASSPRGQGNNEQFF; CDR3 DNA: TGTGCCAGTAGTCCCCGTGGACAGGGTAACAATGAGCAGTTCTTC
J gene: TRBJ2-7; clone size: many; V gene: TRBV28; D gene: .; CDR3 protein: CASSLVAVSYEQYF; CDR3 DNA: TGTGCCAGCAGTTTAGTGGCAGTCTCCTACGAGCAGTACTTC
J gene: TRBJ1-6; clone size: .; V gene: TRBV20-1; D gene: .; CDR3 protein: CSAKGPLSNSPLHF; CDR3 DNA: TGCAGTGCTAAGGGGCCCCTCTCCAATTCACCCCTCCACTTT
J gene: TRBJ2-1; clone size: many; V gene: TRBV29-1; D gene: TRBD1; CDR3 protein: CSVRRARTGEQFF; CDR3 DNA: TGCAGCGTCCGAAGGGCCCGGACAGGAGAGCAGTTCTTC
J gene: TRBJ2-3; clone size: many; V gene: TRBV6-1; D gene: .; CDR3 protein: CASSGAKGQGRYTQYF; CDR3 DNA: TGTGCCAGCAGTGGAGCAAAGGGACAAGGGAGGTATACGCAGTATTTT
J gene: TRBJ1-5; clone size: few; V gene: TRBV5-5; D gene: .; CDR3 protein: CASSLVSSPYNQPQHF; CDR3 DNA: TGTGCCAGCAGCTTGGTGAGCAGCCCTTACAATCAGCCCCAGCATTTT
J gene: TRBJ2-7; clone size: many; V gene: TRBV7-9; D gene: .; CDR3 protein: CASSRGGADSYEQYF; CDR3 DNA: TGTGCCAGCAGCCGAGGGGGGGCAGACTCCTACGAGCAGTACTTC
J gene: TRBJ2-5; clone size: many; V gene: TRBV18; D gene: .; CDR3 protein: CASSPPGETQYF; CDR3 DNA: TGTGCCAGCTCACCACCGGGTGAGACCCAGTACTTC
J gene: TRBJ2-3; clone size: many; V gene: TRBV18; D gene: .; CDR3 protein: CASSLSGSSDTQYF; CDR3 DNA: TGTGCCAGCTCCCTATCGGGATCGTCAGATACGCAGTATTTT
J gene: TRBJ2-7; clone size: .; V gene: TRBV20-1; D gene: TRBD2; CDR3 protein: CSAGGGAYEQYF; CDR3 DNA: TGCAGTGCTGGGGGGGGGGCCTACGAGCAGTACTTC
J gene: TRBJ2-5; clone size: many; V gene: TRBV11-2; D gene: .; CDR3 protein: CASSLVGREETQYF; CDR3 DNA: TGTGCCAGCAGCTTAGTTGGCAGAGAAGAGACCCAGTACTTC
J gene: TRBJ1-1; clone size: .; V gene: TRBV19; D gene: TRBD1; CDR3 protein: CASSMGTGIIRTEAFF; CDR3 DNA: TGTGCCAGTAGTATGGGGACAGGGATTATCAGAACTGAAGCTTTCTTT
J gene: TRBJ2-7; clone size: many; V gene: TRBV28; D gene: TRBD2; CDR3 protein: CASSLGGTGSTYEQYF; CDR3 DNA: TGTGCCAGCAGTTTGGGAGGGACGGGCAGTACCTACGAGCAGTACTTC
J gene: TRBJ2-4; clone size: many; V gene: TRBV5-1; D gene: TRBD2; CDR3 protein: CASSLERGDIQYF; CDR3 DNA: TGCGCCAGCAGCTTGGAGCGGGGGGACATTCAGTACTTC
J gene: TRBJ2-3; clone size: many; V gene: TRBV30; D gene: .; CDR3 protein: CAWSRSTDTQYF; CDR3 DNA: TGTGCCTGGAGTCGTAGTACAGATACGCAGTATTTT
J gene: TRBJ2-5; clone size: .; V gene: TRBV24-1; D gene: .; CDR3 protein: CATSDQRTEVQEAQYF; CDR3 DNA: TGTGCCACCAGTGATCAACGGACGGAGGTCCAAGAGGCCCAGTACTTC
J gene: TRBJ2-7; clone size: many; V gene: TRBV20-1; D gene: .; CDR3 protein: CSARSYYEQYF; CDR3 DNA: TGCAGTGCTAGATCGTACTACGAGCAGTACTTC
J gene: TRBJ2-3; clone size: many; V gene: TRBV6-1; D gene: .; CDR3 protein: CASRGTVYTDTQYF; CDR3 DNA: TGTGCCAGCAGGGGGACCGTGTACACAGATACGCAGTATTTT
J gene: TRBJ2-2; clone size: few; V gene: TRBV7-2; D gene: .; CDR3 protein: CASMGRNTGELFF; CDR3 DNA: TGTGCCAGCATGGGGCGGAACACCGGGGAGCTGTTTTTT
J gene: TRBJ2-1; clone size: many; V gene: TRBV7-9; D gene: .; CDR3 protein: CASSLRVGFSNEQFF; CDR3 DNA: TGTGCCAGCAGCTTAAGGGTAGGGTTTTCAAATGAGCAGTTCTTC
J gene: TRBJ2-3; clone size: .; V gene: TRBV9; D gene: .; CDR3 protein: CASSVGPHNLFTDTQYF; CDR3 DNA: TGTGCCAGCAGCGTAGGTCCCCACAACCTATTCACAGATACGCAGTATTTT
J gene: TRBJ2-7; clone size: .; V gene: TRBV7-9; D gene: .; CDR3 protein: CASSPRIGATYEQYF; CDR3 DNA: TGTGCCAGCAGCCCCAGAATAGGGGCCACCTACGAGCAGTACTTC
J gene: TRBJ2-3; clone size: .; V gene: TRBV20-1; D gene: TRBD2; CDR3 protein: CSASERRGGGTDTQYF; CDR3 DNA: TGCAGTGCTAGCGAACGGCGGGGGGGGGGCACAGATACGCAGTATTTT
J gene: TRBJ2-3; clone size: .; V gene: TRBV20-1; D gene: TRBD2; CDR3 protein: CSARVLSGGTTDTQYF; CDR3 DNA: TGCAGTGCTAGAGTTCTTAGCGGGGGGACCACAGATACGCAGTATTTT
J gene: TRBJ1-1; clone size: few; V gene: TRBV4-1; D gene: .; CDR3 protein: CASSQGSGTEAFF; CDR3 DNA: TGCGCCAGCAGTCAGGGGTCGGGCACTGAAGCTTTCTTT
J gene: TRBJ2-2; clone size: once; V gene: TRBV12-5; D gene: TRBD2; CDR3 protein: CASGRPTSGGNIGELFF; CDR3 DNA: TGTGCTAGTGGACGGCCGACTAGCGGGGGGAATATCGGGGAGCTGTTTTTT
J gene: TRBJ2-2; clone size: few; V gene: TRBV7-9; D gene: TRBD1; CDR3 protein: CASSAWTGGTGELFF; CDR3 DNA: TGTGCCAGCAGCGCCTGGACAGGGGGCACCGGGGAGCTGTTTTTT
J gene: TRBJ2-1; clone size: .; V gene: TRBV11-2; D gene: .; CDR3 protein: CASSLVTEQFF; CDR3 DNA: TGTGCCAGCAGCTTAGTGACAGAGCAGTTCTTC
J gene: TRBJ2-1; clone size: .; V gene: TRBV7-2; D gene: TRBD2; CDR3 protein: CASSFTASGEQFF; CDR3 DNA: TGTGCCAGCAGCTTCACGGCTAGCGGGGAGCAGTTCTTC
J gene: TRBJ1-5; clone size: few; V gene: TRBV20-1; D gene: .; CDR3 protein: CSADGRSSNQPQHF; CDR3 DNA: TGCAGTGCGGACGGACGGAGCTCCAATCAGCCCCAGCATTTT
J gene: TRBJ2-2; clone size: many; V gene: TRBV9; D gene: .; CDR3 protein: CASSVGWQSNTGELFF; CDR3 DNA: TGTGCCAGCAGCGTAGGTTGGCAGTCAAACACCGGGGAGCTGTTTTTT
J gene: TRBJ1-4; clone size: .; V gene: TRBV20-1; D gene: .; CDR3 protein: CSAKGLVLGRAGGLAFSGKLFF; CDR3 DNA: TGCAGTGCTAAGGGCCTTGTACTTGGGAGGGCCGGCGGGTTAGCATTTAGCGGAAAACTGTTTTTT
J gene: TRBJ2-2; clone size: .; V gene: TRBV15; D gene: .; CDR3 protein: CATSTRISGELFF; CDR3 DNA: TGTGCCACCAGCACCAGAATTTCCGGGGAGCTGTTTTTT
J gene: TRBJ2-1; clone size: .; V gene: TRBV5-1; D gene: .; CDR3 protein: CASSPLPGTEQFF; CDR3 DNA: TGCGCCAGCAGCCCATTGCCCGGAACGGAGCAGTTCTTC